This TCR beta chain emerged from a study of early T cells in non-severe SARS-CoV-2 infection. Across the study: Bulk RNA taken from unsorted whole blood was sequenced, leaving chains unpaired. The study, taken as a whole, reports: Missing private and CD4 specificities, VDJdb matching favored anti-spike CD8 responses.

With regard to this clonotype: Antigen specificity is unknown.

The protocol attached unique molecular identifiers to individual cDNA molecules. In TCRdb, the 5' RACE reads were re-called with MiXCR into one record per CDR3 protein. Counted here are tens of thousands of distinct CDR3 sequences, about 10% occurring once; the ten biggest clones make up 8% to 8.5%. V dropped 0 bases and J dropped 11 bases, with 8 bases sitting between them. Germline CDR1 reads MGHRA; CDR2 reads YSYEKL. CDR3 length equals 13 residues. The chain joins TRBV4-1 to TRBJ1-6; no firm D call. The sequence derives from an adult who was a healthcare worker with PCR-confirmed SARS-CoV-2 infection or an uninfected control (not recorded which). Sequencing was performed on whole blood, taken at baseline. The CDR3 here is CASSQDRQTPLHF. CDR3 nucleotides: TGCGCCAGCAGCCAAGATCGTCAGACACCCCTCCACTTT.